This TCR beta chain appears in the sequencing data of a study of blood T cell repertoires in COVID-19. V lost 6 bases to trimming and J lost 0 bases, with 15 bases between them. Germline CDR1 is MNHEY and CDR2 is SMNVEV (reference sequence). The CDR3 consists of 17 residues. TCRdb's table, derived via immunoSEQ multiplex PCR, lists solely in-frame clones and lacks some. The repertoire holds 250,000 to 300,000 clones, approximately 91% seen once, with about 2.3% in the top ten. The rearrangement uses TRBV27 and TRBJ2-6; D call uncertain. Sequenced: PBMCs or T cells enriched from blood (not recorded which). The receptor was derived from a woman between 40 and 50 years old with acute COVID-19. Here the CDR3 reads CASRETPRSSGANVLTF. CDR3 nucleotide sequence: TGTGCCAGCAGGGAAACACCTAGGAGCTCTGGGGCCAACGTCCTGACTTTC.